These T cell receptor beta chains were read from a single sample in a study of cytomegalovirus exposure and HLA in healthy donors. Assay used: immunoSEQ multiplex PCR; TCRdb lists only in-frame clones, some missing. Recorded for this sample: about 200,000 clones. Sequenced sample: PBMCs. These receptors were obtained from a boy between 10 and 17 years old in good health and CMV-seronegative. CDR3s include the opening cysteine and the closing phenylalanine or tryptophan. The D gene is left open where the match is weak.

d_call	v_call	j_call	cdr3_aa	cdr3_nt
NA	TRBV5-1	TRBJ1-2	CASAQGVNYGYTF	TGCGCCAGTGCCCAGGGTGTAAACTATGGCTACACCTTC
TRBD2	TRBV19	TRBJ2-1	CASKPQGWLAGGDSSYNEQFF	TGTGCCAGCAAACCCCAGGGATGGCTAGCGGGGGGGGATAGCTCCTACAATGAGCAGTTCTTC
NA	TRBV28	TRBJ2-1	CASSLYGNYNEQFF	TGTGCCAGCAGTTTATACGGGAACTACAATGAGCAGTTCTTC
NA	TRBV9	TRBJ1-2	CASSGGHRFNYGYTF	TGTGCCAGCAGCGGGGGACACCGATTTAACTATGGCTACACCTTC
NA	TRBV30	TRBJ2-3	CAWREGVGDTQYF	TGTGCCTGGAGGGAAGGGGTAGGAGATACGCAGTATTTT
NA	TRBV15	TRBJ1-1	CATSERREMEAFF	TGTGCCACCTCTGAAAGGAGGGAGATGGAAGCTTTCTTT
NA	TRBV1	TRBJ2-7	CTSSHGDRAYEQYF	TGCACCAGCAGCCATGGGGACAGAGCCTACGAGCAGTACTTC
NA	TRBV4-1	TRBJ2-1	CASSQPTLESYNEQFF	TGCGCCAGCAGCCAACCTACCCTCGAATCCTACAATGAGCAGTTCTTC
NA	TRBV10-2	TRBJ1-4	CASSEFKGRTNEKLFF	TGCGCCAGCAGTGAGTTTAAGGGGAGGACAAATGAAAAACTGTTTTTT
NA	TRBV7-9	TRBJ1-1	CASSLTGWTEAFF	TGTGCCAGCAGCCTGACGGGTTGGACTGAAGCTTTCTTT
TRBD1	TRBV9	TRBJ2-7	CASSAGTGGIYEQYF	TGTGCCAGCAGCGCCGGGACAGGGGGCATTTACGAGCAGTACTTC
TRBD1	TRBV6-6	TRBJ1-1	CASNPGTVNTEAFF	TGTGCCAGCAATCCCGGGACAGTTAACACTGAAGCTTTCTTT
NA	TRBV5-4	TRBJ2-5	CASSLVPRQGRGETQYF	TGTGCCAGCAGCTTGGTCCCGAGACAGGGGAGGGGAGAGACCCAGTACTTC
NA	TRBV5-1	TRBJ2-1	CASSPTETGVEGDEQFF	TGCGCCAGCAGCCCGACTGAAACGGGGGTGGAGGGCGATGAGCAGTTCTTC
NA	TRBV10-3	TRBJ1-1	CAIRIGDTEAFF	TGTGCCATCAGAATAGGGGACACTGAAGCTTTCTTT